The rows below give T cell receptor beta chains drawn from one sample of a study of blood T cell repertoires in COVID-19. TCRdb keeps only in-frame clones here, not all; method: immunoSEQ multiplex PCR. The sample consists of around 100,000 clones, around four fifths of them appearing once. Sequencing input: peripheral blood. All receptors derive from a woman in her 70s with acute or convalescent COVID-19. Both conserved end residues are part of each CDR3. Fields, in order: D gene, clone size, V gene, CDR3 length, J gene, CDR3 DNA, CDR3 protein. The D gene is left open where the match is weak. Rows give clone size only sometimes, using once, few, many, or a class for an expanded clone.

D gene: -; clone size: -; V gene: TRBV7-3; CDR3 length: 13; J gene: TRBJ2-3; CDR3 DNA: TGTGCCAGCAGCCAAGGGGGGGTAGATACGCAGTATTTT; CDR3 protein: CASSQGGVDTQYF
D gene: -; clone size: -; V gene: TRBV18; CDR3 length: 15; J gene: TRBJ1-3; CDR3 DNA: TGTGCCAGCTCACCTACCTCGAGCTCTGGAAACACCATATATTTT; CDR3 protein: CASSPTSSSGNTIYF
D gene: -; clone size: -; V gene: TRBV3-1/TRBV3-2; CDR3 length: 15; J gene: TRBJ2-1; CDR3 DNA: TGTGCCAGCAGCCAAACTAGAACCTCCTACAATGAGCAGTTCTTC; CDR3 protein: CASSQTRTSYNEQFF
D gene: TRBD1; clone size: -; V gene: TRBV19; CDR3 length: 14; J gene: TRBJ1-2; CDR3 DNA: TGTGCCAGTAGTATAGCAGGGGGAAACTATGGCTACACCTTC; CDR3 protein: CASSIAGGNYGYTF
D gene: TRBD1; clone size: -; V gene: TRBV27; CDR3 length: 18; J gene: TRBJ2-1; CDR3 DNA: TGTGCCACCTCGGCGGTCAGGGGGTCCGTCAGCTCCTACAATGAGCAGTTCTTC; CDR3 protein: CATSAVRGSVSSYNEQFF
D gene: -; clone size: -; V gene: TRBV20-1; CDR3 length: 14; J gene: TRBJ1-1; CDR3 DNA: TGCAGTGCTAGTGGAGGACAGATGAACACTGAAGCTTTCTTT; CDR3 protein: CSASGGQMNTEAFF
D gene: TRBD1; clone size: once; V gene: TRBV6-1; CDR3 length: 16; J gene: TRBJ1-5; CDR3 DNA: TGTGCCAGCAGTGGTAATCAGGGGGCGAGAGGTCAGCCCCAGCATTTT; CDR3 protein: CASSGNQGARGQPQHF
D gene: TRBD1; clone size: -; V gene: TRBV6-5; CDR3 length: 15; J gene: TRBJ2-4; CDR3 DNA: TGTGCCAGCAGTCCCAAGACAGGGGGTAGGAACATTCAGTACTTC; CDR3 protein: CASSPKTGGRNIQYF
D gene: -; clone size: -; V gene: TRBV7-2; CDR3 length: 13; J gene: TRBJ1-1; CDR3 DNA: TGTGCCAGCCTCGGACAGCCGAACACTGAAGCTTTCTTT; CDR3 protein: CASLGQPNTEAFF
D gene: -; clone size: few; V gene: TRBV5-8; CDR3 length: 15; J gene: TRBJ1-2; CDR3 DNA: TGTGCCAGCAGCTTGGCCACAGGGACGTGGTATGGCTACACCTTC; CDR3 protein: CASSLATGTWYGYTF
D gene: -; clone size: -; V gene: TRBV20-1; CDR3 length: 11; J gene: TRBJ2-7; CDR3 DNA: TGCAGTGGAGTAAAGGGGTACGAGCAGTACTTC; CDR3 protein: CSGVKGYEQYF
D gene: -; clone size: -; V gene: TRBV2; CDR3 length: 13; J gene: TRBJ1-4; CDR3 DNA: TGTGCCAGCAAACTCGCAACTAATGAAAAACTGTTTTTT; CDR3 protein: CASKLATNEKLFF
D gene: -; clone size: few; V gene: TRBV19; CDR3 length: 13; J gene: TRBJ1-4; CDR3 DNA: TGTGCCAGTAGTATCGCTCCGGGAGAAAAACTGTTTTTT; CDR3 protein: CASSIAPGEKLFF
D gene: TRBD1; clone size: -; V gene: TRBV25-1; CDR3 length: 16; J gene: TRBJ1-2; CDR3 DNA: TGTGCCAGCAACCCCGGGACAGGATTATCTAACTATGGCTACACCTTC; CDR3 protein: CASNPGTGLSNYGYTF
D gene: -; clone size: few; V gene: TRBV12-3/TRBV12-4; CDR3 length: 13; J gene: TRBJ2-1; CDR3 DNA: TGTGCCAGCAGTTTGAGCTCTTACAATGAGCAGTTCTTC; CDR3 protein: CASSLSSYNEQFF
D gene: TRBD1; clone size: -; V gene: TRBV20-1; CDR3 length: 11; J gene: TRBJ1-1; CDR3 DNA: TGCAGTGCCTCTTCGACAGGGCAAGCTTTCTTT; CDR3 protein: CSASSTGQAFF
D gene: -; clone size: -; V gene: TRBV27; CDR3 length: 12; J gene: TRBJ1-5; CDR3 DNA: TGTGCCAGCAGTTTCCTAAATCAGCCCCAGCATTTT; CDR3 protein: CASSFLNQPQHF
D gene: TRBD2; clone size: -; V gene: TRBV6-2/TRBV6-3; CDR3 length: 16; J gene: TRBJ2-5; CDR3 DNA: TGTGCCAGCAGTTACTCCGGACTAGCGGGGAAAGAGACCCAGTACTTC; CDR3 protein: CASSYSGLAGKETQYF
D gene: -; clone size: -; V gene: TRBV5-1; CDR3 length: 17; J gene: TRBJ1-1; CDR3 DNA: TGCGCCAGCAGCATGAAATATGGGAGCGAATCGAACACTGAAGCTTTCTTT; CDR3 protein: CASSMKYGSESNTEAFF
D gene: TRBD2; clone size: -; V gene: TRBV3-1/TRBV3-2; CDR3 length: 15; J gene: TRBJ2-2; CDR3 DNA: TGTGCCAGCAGCCAAGGGACTAGCGGGACCGGGGAGCTGTTTTTT; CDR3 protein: CASSQGTSGTGELFF
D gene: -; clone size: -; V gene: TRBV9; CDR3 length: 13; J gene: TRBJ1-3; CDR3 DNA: TGTGCCAGCAGCGTAGCTTCTGGAAACACCATATATTTT; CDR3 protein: CASSVASGNTIYF
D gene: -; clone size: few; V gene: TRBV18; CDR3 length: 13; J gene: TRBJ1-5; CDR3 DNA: TGTGCCAGCTCACGTGGAGGGCAACAGCCCCAGCATTTT; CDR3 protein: CASSRGGQQPQHF
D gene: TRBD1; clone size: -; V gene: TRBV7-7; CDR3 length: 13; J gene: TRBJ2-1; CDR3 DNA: TGTGCCAGCAGCCGGGACAGAAACAATGAGCAGTTCTTC; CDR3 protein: CASSRDRNNEQFF
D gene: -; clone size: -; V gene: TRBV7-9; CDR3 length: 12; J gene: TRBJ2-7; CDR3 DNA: TGTGCCAGCAGTTCCCAGGGCTACGAGCAGTACTTC; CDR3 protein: CASSSQGYEQYF
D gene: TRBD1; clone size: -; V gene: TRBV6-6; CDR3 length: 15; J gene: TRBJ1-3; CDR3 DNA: TGTGCCAGCAGTTTGACAGGGTTATCTGGAAACACCATATATTTT; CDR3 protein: CASSLTGLSGNTIYF
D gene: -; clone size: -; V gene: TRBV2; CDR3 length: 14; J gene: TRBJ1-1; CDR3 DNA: TGTGCCAGCAGTGAAGGCAGGGGTCCCACTGAAGCTTTCTTT; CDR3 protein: CASSEGRGPTEAFF
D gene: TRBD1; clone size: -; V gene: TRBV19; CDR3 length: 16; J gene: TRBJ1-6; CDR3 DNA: TGTGCCAGTAGAGGGTCGACAGGGCCGGGGAATTCACCCCTCCACTTT; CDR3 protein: CASRGSTGPGNSPLHF
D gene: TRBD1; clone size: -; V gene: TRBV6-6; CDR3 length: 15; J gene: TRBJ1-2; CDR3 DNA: TGTGCCAGCAGTCCCGACAGGGGAACGTCCTATGGCTACACCTTC; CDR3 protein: CASSPDRGTSYGYTF
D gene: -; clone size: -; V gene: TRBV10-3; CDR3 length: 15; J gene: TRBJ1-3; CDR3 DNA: TGTGCCATCAGGAGGGATCTTAGCTCTGGAAACACCATATATTTT; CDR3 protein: CAIRRDLSSGNTIYF
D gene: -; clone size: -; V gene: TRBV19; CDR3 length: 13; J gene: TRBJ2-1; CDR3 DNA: TGTGCCAGTAGAAGGGACGGGGGCAATGAGCAGTTCTTC; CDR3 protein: CASRRDGGNEQFF